These 14 T cell receptor beta chains originate from one sample sequenced in a study of cytomegalovirus exposure and HLA in healthy donors. Use of 60 Vbeta and 13 Jbeta primers characterized the PCR. Produced via immunoSEQ multiplex PCR; TCRdb's table is partial and in-frame only. The sample has roughly 140,000 clones, under 75% seen once. The sample consisted of PBMCs. All receptors come from a woman aged 55-70 years in good health and CMV-seropositive.

This chain connects TRBV6-6 to TRBJ1-3; 9 bases line up with TRBD1. Germline V gives CDR1 MNHNY, CDR2 SVGAGI (reference sequence). There are 15 residues in the CDR3. The V and J ends lost 2 bases and 2 bases, in that order; junction bases with no gene match: 1. The CDR3 region has the DNA TGTGCCAGCAGTTACGACAGGGGGGCTGGAAACACCATATATTTT. It codes for CASSYDRGAGNTIYF.

The chain uses TRBV6-1 and TRBJ1-1; D call uncertain. This CDR3 contains 14 residues. CDR1 is MNHNS and CDR2 is SASEGT in the germline V gene. Trimming cost V 4 bases and J 1 base, with 10 bases left between them. CDR3 sequence reads: CASSGANRNTEAFF. The CDR3, as DNA: TGTGCCAGCAGTGGCGCCAACCGGAACACTGAAGCTTTCTTT.

V gene TRBV10-2 combines with J gene TRBJ2-1; 8 nucleotides agree with TRBD1. This CDR3 has 13 residues. The V gene end was trimmed by 4 bases and the J gene end by 10 bases; junction bases not matched to a gene: 6. Germline V gene data show CDR1 as WSHSY and CDR2 as SAAADI. In nucleotides, the CDR3 is TGCGCCAGCAGTGGACAGGGGCCAGGGGAGCAGTTCTTC. Its translation: CASSGQGPGEQFF.

The J gene is TRBJ1-1, the V gene TRBV18; 9 positions agree with TRBD1. Germline assignment: CDR1 KGHSH and CDR2 LQKENI. With V trimmed by 3 bases and J by 5 bases, 7 bases remained unmatched. This CDR3 contains 15 residues. The CDR3 DNA sequence: TGTGCCAGCTCACCCCGGACAGGGGTTGGGACTGAAGCTTTCTTT. This translates into CASSPRTGVGTEAFF.

This clone has just a few counts. The chain carries TRBV6-5 and TRBJ2-5; D remains unclear. There are 12 residues in the CDR3. Trimming removed 3 bases at V and 5 bases at J, with 7 bases between. Per the germline V gene, CDR1 is MNHEY and CDR2 is SVGAGI. The CDR3 reads CASSYVGETQYF. CDR3 DNA sequence: TGTGCCAGCAGTTATGTCGGGGAGACCCAGTACTTC.

The gene calls are TRBV11-1 and TRBJ2-1; TRBD2 matches 11 bases. Germline V gene sequence: CDR1 SGHAT, CDR2 FQDESV (reference sequence). The CDR3 runs 16 residues. Germline trimming cut 3 bases from V and 3 bases from J; bases unmatched to any gene: 4. The CDR3 DNA reads as TGTGCCAGCAGCTTGTATACTAGCGGGAGCTACAATGAGCAGTTCTTC. This sequence encodes CASSLYTSGSYNEQFF. Drawing the rest from reference TRBV11-1 and TRBJ2-1, the complete variable domain is EAEVAQSPRYKITEKSQAVAFWCDPISGHATLYWYRQILGQGPELLVQFQDESVVDDSQLPKDRFSAERLKGVDSTLKIQPAELGDSAMYLCASSLYTSGSYNEQFFGPGTRLTVL.

The chain uses TRBV7-2 and TRBJ2-7, with 11 positions matching TRBD2. V dropped 5 bases and J dropped 3; count of bases not matched to a gene: 9. The CDR3 is 16 amino acids. CDR1 is SGHTA and CDR2 is FQGNSA in the germline V gene. The chain's CDR3 is CASSRRLAGFSYEQYF. The DNA of the CDR3 is TGTGCCAGCAGCCGGAGACTAGCGGGATTCAGCTACGAGCAGTACTTC.

The sample holds a few counts of this clone. The chain has TRBV19 and TRBJ2-1; the D gene is possibly TRBD2 (6 bases). The germline CDR1 and CDR2 sequences are LNHDA and SQIVND (reference sequence). The CDR3 loop spans 13 amino acids. V shed 2 bases and J shed 9 bases, with 11 bases lying between them. CDR3: CASSITLASEQFF. The CDR3 bases are TGTGCCAGTAGTATAACACTAGCAAGTGAGCAGTTCTTC.

The chain links TRBV5-1 to TRBJ1-1; 9 positions match TRBD1. The germline V gene has CDR1 SGHRS and CDR2 YFSETQ. The CDR3 sequence is 14 residues long. Unmatched junction bases numbered 4, after V lost 5 bases and J lost 2 bases. CDR3 bases: TGCGCCAGCAGAGTGGGACAGGGAAACACTGAAGCTTTCTTT. Translating gives CASRVGQGNTEAFF.

This chain uses TRBV9 with TRBJ2-1; 14 bases align to TRBD2. From germline, CDR1 is SGDLS and CDR2 YYNGEE. The CDR3 sequence is 15 residues long. The V and J ends lost 3 bases and 7 bases, in that order; junction bases with no gene match: 3. In nucleotides, the CDR3 is TGTGCCAGCAGCGAGACTAGCGGGGGGGGGAATGAGCAGTTCTTC. Translating it yields CASSETSGGGNEQFF.

In its sample, this clone was seen a few times. This sequence joins TRBV7-2 and TRBJ1-6; D may be TRBD1 (5 bases). Germline V CDR1 and CDR2: SGHTA, FQGNSA. This CDR3 has 16 residues. V lost 7 bases to trimming and J lost 8 bases, with 21 bases between them. CDR3 protein: CASTPKNAGRHSPLHF. CDR3 coding DNA: TGTGCCAGCACGCCCAAAAATGCAGGGAGGCATTCACCCCTCCACTTT.

This clone has just a few counts. This chain uses TRBV27 with TRBJ2-3; possibly TRBD2 for D (6 bases). Trimming shortened V by 3 bases and J by 3 bases, and 19 bases separated the two germline ends. Germline V gene data show CDR1 as MNHEY and CDR2 as SMNVEV (reference sequence). The CDR3 loop spans 17 amino acids. For the CDR3, the DNA is TGTGCCAGCAGTTTGCTAGCGAATACCATAGGTACAGATACGCAGTATTTT. This codes for CASSLLANTIGTDTQYF.

The J gene is TRBJ1-1, the V gene TRBV11-2, with 7 positions matching TRBD1. Germline V gene sequence: CDR1 SGHAT, CDR2 FQNNGV. With 5 bases clipped from V and 5 bases from J, the junction kept 11 bases outside the gene matches. The CDR3 totals 15 residues. CDR3 nucleotide sequence: TGTGCCAGCAGCCTTTCGCCCAGGGGGGATACTGAAGCTTTCTTT. It yields the protein CASSLSPRGDTEAFF.

J is TRBJ2-3 and V is TRBV2; no definite D call. V lost 6 bases, J lost 3 bases, and 7 bases lay in between. The CDR3 consists of 12 residues. Germline loops: CDR1 SNHLY, CDR2 FYNNEI. This CDR3 reads CASRPETDTQYF. CDR3 DNA: TGTGCCAGCAGACCCGAGACAGATACGCAGTATTTT. Using reference TRBV2 and TRBJ2-3 for the parts outside the CDR3, the full variable domain is EPEVTQTPSHQVTQMGQEVILRCVPISNHLYFYWYRQILGQKVEFLVSFYNNEISEKSEIFDDQFSVERPDGSNFTLKIRSTKLEDSAMYFCASRPETDTQYFGPGTRLTVL.